Below, 19 T cell receptor beta chains from the same sample are listed, as sequenced in a study of cytomegalovirus exposure and HLA in healthy donors. Both 60 Vbeta primers and 13 Jbeta primers went into the PCR. TCRdb keeps only in-frame clones here, not all; method: immunoSEQ multiplex PCR. The table has 150,000 to 190,000 clones, 80% to 90% seen once; the top ten hold about 2.4%. Sequences were obtained from PBMCs. These receptors were collected from a woman in her late teens or twenties in good health and CMV-seronegative.

The V gene is TRBV7-9, the J gene TRBJ1-2; D is ambiguous. Germline V gene sequence: CDR1 SEHNR, CDR2 FQNEAQ (reference sequence). This CDR3 is 12 amino acids long. Trimming removed 1 base at V and 7 bases at J, with 7 bases between. This CDR3 is CASSLEGGGYTF. CDR3 nucleotide sequence: TGTGCCAGCAGCTTAGAGGGAGGTGGCTACACCTTC.

This rearrangement joins TRBV11-2 to TRBJ2-2, with D tentatively TRBD1 (5 bases). CDR1 is SGHAT, CDR2 FQNNGV, per germline. V shed 5 bases and J shed 4 bases, with 11 bases lying between them. This CDR3 spans 14 amino acids. The CDR3 spells CASSESRATGELFF. Here the CDR3 DNA reads TGTGCCAGCAGCGAGTCCAGGGCCACCGGGGAGCTGTTTTTT.

This clone was observed a handful of times. The rearrangement uses TRBV28 and TRBJ2-7; 9 nucleotides agree with TRBD1. The CDR3 totals 13 residues. Trimming took 3 bases from V and 8 from J; bases not matched to a gene: 5. Germline V gene data show CDR1 as MDHEN and CDR2 as SYDVKM. CDR3 region: CASSFGDRAQQYF. DNA of the CDR3: TGTGCCAGCAGTTTCGGGGACAGGGCCCAGCAGTACTTC.

In this sample, this clone turned up a few times. The chain carries TRBV5-4 and TRBJ2-7; D may be TRBD2 (6 bases). The CDR3 runs to 16 residues. With 0 bases removed from V and 4 bases from J, the gap between germline ends came to 17 bases. The germline gives CDR1 SGHNT, CDR2 YYREEE (reference sequence). As DNA, the CDR3 is TGTGCCAGCAGCTTGGTAGTGTTGACTAGATCGTACGAGCAGTACTTC. It encodes CASSLVVLTRSYEQYF.

J is TRBJ1-4 and V is TRBV7-9; D perhaps matches TRBD1 (6 bases). The CDR3 has 15 amino acids. V dropped 1 base and J dropped 3 bases, with 9 bases sitting between them. The germline CDR1 and CDR2 sequences are SEHNR and FQNEAQ (reference sequence). In DNA form, the CDR3 reads TGTGCCAGCAGCTTAGAGACAGGACCTAATGAAAAACTGTTTTTT. This translates into CASSLETGPNEKLFF.

Worth noting for this clone: The identical CDR3 is also encoded by other nucleotide sequences in the sample. The chain uses TRBV5-1 and TRBJ2-5; D ambiguous. This CDR3 region has 13 residues. Germline-derived CDR1 and CDR2 are SGHRS and YFSETQ. V gave up 1 base and J gave up 1 base, with 5 bases separating them. As DNA, the CDR3 is TGCGCCAGCAGCTTGACGGTCCAAGAGACCCAGTACTTC. It translates to CASSLTVQETQYF. Drawing the rest from reference TRBV5-1 and TRBJ2-5, the complete variable domain is KAGVTQTPRYLIKTRGQQVTLSCSPISGHRSVSWYQQTPGQGLQFLFEYFSETQRNKGNFPGRFSGRQFSNSRSEMNVSTLELGDSALYLCASSLTVQETQYFGPGTRLLVL.

This CDR3 is CASSVVTSADNEQFF. The CDR3 DNA reads TGTGCCAGCAGCGTAGTCACTAGCGCAGACAATGAGCAGTTCTTC. The rearrangement joins TRBV9 to TRBJ2-1, with 7 bases lining up with TRBD2. The length of the CDR3 is 15 residues. The germline gives CDR1 SGDLS, CDR2 YYNGEE. V was clipped by 0 bases and J by 5 bases; unmatched bases: 5.

The rearrangement uses TRBV29-1 and TRBJ2-1, with D possibly TRBD2 on 6 matching bases. Germline V gene data show CDR1 as SQVTM and CDR2 as ANQGSEA. This CDR3 is built from 15 residues. V was cut by 6 bases and J by 7 bases, with 22 bases left in between. For the CDR3, the DNA is TGCAGCGTCCGACTCCGGGAGAAGAAGGGGAATGAGCAGTTCTTC. It is translated as CSVRLREKKGNEQFF.

The V and J genes are TRBV27 and TRBJ1-5; TRBD1 agrees at 8 bases. There are 14 residues in the CDR3. CDR1 and CDR2 from the germline V gene are MNHEY and SMNVEV (reference sequence). V shed 5 bases, J shed 1 base, and the junction held 1 base outside the gene matches. Written as DNA, the CDR3 is TGTGCCAGCAGTAGGACAGGGAGCAATCAGCCCCAGCATTTT. It translates to CASSRTGSNQPQHF.

This chain links TRBV7-9 with TRBJ2-1; D unresolved. The CDR3 loop spans 13 amino acids. CDR1 SEHNR and CDR2 FQNEAQ come from the germline V gene (reference sequence). Trimming removed 5 bases from V and 8 bases from J, with 13 bases in between. The CDR3 sequence is CASSHSSPDEQFF. CDR3 coding DNA: TGTGCCAGCAGCCACTCCTCGCCCGATGAGCAGTTCTTC.

J is TRBJ2-5 and V is TRBV9; maybe TRBD2 (5 bases). V was trimmed by 0 bases and J by 5 bases, leaving 14 bases between them. Germline V gene lookup returns CDR1 SGDLS and CDR2 YYNGEE. The CDR3 has 15 residues. CDR3 bases: TGTGCCAGCAGCGTAGACCCCACATCGGGGGAGACCCAGTACTTC. Encoded protein: CASSVDPTSGETQYF.

This clone was observed once. V usage is TRBV28 and J usage is TRBJ2-3; a possible D gene is TRBD1 (5 bases). Germline V gives CDR1 MDHEN, CDR2 SYDVKM. CDR3 length: 12 residues. V lost 3 bases to trimming and J lost 12 bases, with 13 bases between them. As DNA, the CDR3 is TGTGCCAGCAGTTTTCGGCAGGGTGTACAGTATTTT. This encodes CASSFRQGVQYF.

The CDR3 DNA reads as TGTGCCAGCTCACCATCGCAGGAGGCTGAAGCTTTCTTT. It translates to CASSPSQEAEAFF. The chain recombines TRBV18 with TRBJ1-1; D unresolved. From germline, CDR1 is KGHSH and CDR2 LQKENI. The CDR3 consists of 13 residues. V gave up 2 bases and J gave up 6 bases, with 10 bases separating them.

The rearrangement links TRBV18 to TRBJ2-6, with D uncertain. V lost 1 base and J lost 0, with 4 bases in between. CDR3 length: 15 residues. Germline V lookup: CDR1 KGHSH, CDR2 LQKENI. CDR3 sequence (DNA): TGTGCCAGCTCACCACTGAGCTCTGGGGCCAACGTCCTGACTTTC. Residues: CASSPLSSGANVLTF.

In its sample, this clone was seen a few times. The rearrangement joins TRBV5-1 to TRBJ2-5; D unclear. The germline CDR1 and CDR2 sequences are SGHRS and YFSETQ. V lost 1 base and J 5 bases, leaving 6 bases between the germline ends. This CDR3 spans 12 amino acids. The CDR3 DNA sequence: TGCGCCAGCAGCTTGTTCGGGGAGACCCAGTACTTC. Encoded protein: CASSLFGETQYF.

The chain couples TRBV6-8 to TRBJ1-6; a weak D match, TRBD1 (6 bases). CDR1 is MNHGY and CDR2 is SAAAGT in the germline V gene. Trimming stripped 2 bases from V and 3 bases from J, with 11 bases between. The CDR3 has 16 amino acids. The CDR3 loop is CASSYTGQIYNSPLHF. CDR3 DNA: TGTGCCAGCAGTTACACAGGACAGATCTATAATTCACCCCTCCACTTT.

CDR3 DNA: TGTGCCACCATAGAGAGGTACGAGCAGTACTTC. Encoded protein: CATIERYEQYF. V usage is TRBV28 and J usage is TRBJ2-5; D gene unclear. Gene TRBJ2-7 matches the end of the DNA better, so the J call may be wrong. Per the germline V gene, CDR1 is MDHEN and CDR2 is SYDVKM. This CDR3 has 11 residues.

V gene TRBV6-5 combines with J gene TRBJ1-3, with D possibly matching TRBD1 (5 bases). The V and J ends lost 7 bases and 0 bases respectively, with 13 bases between them. This CDR3 spans 15 amino acids. Germline assignment: CDR1 MNHEY and CDR2 SVGAGI. The CDR3 region is CASIRGGYSGNTIYF. The CDR3, as DNA: TGTGCCAGCATCCGGGGGGGGTACTCTGGAAACACCATATATTTT.

V and J are TRBV7-2 and TRBJ1-2, with D maybe TRBD1 (5 bases). Germline CDR1 and CDR2: SGHTA and FQGNSA. Trimming pared 1 base from V and 8 bases from J, leaving 17 bases between. The CDR3 has 15 residues. The CDR3 bases are TGTGCCAGCAGCTTAGGTGTTAAGGGGCAGGACGGCTACACCTTC. This sequence encodes CASSLGVKGQDGYTF. The variable domain in full, completed from reference TRBV7-2 and TRBJ1-2, reads GAGVSQSPSNKVTEKGKDVELRCDPISGHTALYWYRQSLGQGLEFLIYFQGNSAPDKSGLPSDRFSAERTGGSVSTLTIQRTQQEDSAVYLCASSLGVKGQDGYTFGSGTRLTVV.